This T cell receptor beta chain was profiled in a study of CD8+ T cells in alopecia areata. Study observations and caveats: Lesional tissue from the scalp (especially in alopecia totalis/universalis) showed higher clonality than normal scalp. Scalp clonality and expanded CD8+ clones among the top 100 showed significant decreases with tofacitinib. Possibly because of HLA-related factors, TCR sharing was less clear across patients than in mice.

Trimming took off 3 bases at V and 0 bases at J, with 14 bases between the two ends. CDR3 length equals 15 residues. Germline CDR1 and CDR2: GTSNPN and SVGIG (reference sequence). This sample's treatment: oral pan-JAK inhibitor, 5-10 mg twice daily. Isolated RNA was reverse transcribed into cDNA used as the sequencing template. TCRdb keeps only in-frame clones here, not all; method: immunoSEQ multiplex PCR. The data contain about 200,000 clones, roughly three fifths of them seen just once; the ten biggest clones take up about 3%. Regarding this clone: Its cognate antigen is unknown.

The chain carries TRBV30 and TRBJ1-2; tentative D call: TRBD1 (5 bases). Sequenced material: CD4+ T cells sorted from blood, taken at week 4, from a patient treated with tofacitinib. The origin of this receptor is a human donor with alopecia areata. CDR3 amino acids: CAWREPGRTNYGYTF. The CDR3 coding sequence is TGTGCCTGGAGGGAACCGGGACGAACTAACTATGGCTACACCTTC.